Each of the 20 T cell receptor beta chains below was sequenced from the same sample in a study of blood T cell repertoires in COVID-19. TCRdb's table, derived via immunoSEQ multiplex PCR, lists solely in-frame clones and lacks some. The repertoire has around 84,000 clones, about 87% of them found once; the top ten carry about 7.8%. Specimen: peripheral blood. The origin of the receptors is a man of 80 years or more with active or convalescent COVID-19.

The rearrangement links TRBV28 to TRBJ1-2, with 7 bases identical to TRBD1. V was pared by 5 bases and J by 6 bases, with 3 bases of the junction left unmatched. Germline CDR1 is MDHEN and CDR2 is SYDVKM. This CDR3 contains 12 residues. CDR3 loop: CASSLGTDGYTF. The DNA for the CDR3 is TGTGCCAGCAGTCTAGGGACAGATGGCTACACCTTC.

As DNA, the CDR3 is TGTGCCAGCAGTTTCCCTAGCGGGGGGGCCTTAGATACGCAGTATTTT. It is translated as CASSFPSGGALDTQYF. The chain has TRBV28 and TRBJ2-3; 12 positions match TRBD2. V trimming: 3 bases; J trimming: 5 bases; junction bases outside the gene matches: 6. The CDR3 runs 16 residues. Germline V gene lookup returns CDR1 MDHEN and CDR2 SYDVKM.

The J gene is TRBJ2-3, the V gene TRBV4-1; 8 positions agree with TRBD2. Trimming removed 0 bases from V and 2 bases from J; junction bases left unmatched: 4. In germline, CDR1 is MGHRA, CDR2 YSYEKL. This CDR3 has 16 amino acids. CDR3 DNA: TGCGCCAGCAGCCAAGATACTAGCGGATACACAGATACGCAGTATTTT. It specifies CASSQDTSGYTDTQYF.

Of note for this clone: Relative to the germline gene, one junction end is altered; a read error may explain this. CDR3 region: CASSLPDTGCTF. The CDR3 DNA is TGTGCCAGCAGCTTGCCCGACACCGGCTGCACCTTC. This chain connects TRBV11-2 to TRBJ1-2; the D is unclear. CDR1 and CDR2 from the germline V gene are SGHAT and FQNNGV. The CDR3 loop spans 12 amino acids. Based on the CDR3 plus reference TRBV11-2 and TRBJ1-2, the full variable domain is EAGVAQSPRYKIIEKRQSVAFWCNPISGHATLYWYQQILGQGPKLLIQFQNNGVVDDSQLPKDRFSAERLKGVDSTLKIQPAKLEDSAVYLCASSLPDTGCTFGSGTRLTVV.

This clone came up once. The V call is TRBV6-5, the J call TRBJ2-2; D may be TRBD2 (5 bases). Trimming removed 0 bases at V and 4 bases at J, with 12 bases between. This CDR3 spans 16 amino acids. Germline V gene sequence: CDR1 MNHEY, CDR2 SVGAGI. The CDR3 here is CASSYSSSRVTGELFF. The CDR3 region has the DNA TGTGCCAGCAGTTACTCGTCCTCGCGGGTCACCGGGGAGCTGTTTTTT.

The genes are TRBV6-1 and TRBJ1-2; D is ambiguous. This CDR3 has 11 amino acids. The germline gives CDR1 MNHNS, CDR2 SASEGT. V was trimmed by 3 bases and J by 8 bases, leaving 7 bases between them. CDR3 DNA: TGTGCCAGCAGTGAGGAGGGAGGCTACACCTTC. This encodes CASSEEGGYTF.

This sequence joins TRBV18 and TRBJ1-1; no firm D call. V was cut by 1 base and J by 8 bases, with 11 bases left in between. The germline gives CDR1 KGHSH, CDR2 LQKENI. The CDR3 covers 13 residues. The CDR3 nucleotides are TGTGCCAGCTCACCACTCGTGGCTCAAGAAGCTTTCTTT. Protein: CASSPLVAQEAFF.

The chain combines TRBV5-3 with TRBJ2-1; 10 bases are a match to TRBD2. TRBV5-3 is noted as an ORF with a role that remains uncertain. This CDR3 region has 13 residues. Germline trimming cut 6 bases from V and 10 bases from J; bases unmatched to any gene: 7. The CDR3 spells CARKSSGSYEQFF. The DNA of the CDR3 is TGTGCCAGAAAATCTAGCGGGAGCTACGAGCAGTTCTTC.

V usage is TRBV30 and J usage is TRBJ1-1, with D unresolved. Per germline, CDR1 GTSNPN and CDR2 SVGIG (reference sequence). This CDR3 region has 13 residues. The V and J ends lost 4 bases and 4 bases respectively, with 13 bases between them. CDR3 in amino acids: CAWKLSPSTEAFF. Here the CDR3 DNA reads TGTGCCTGGAAACTAAGCCCGAGCACTGAAGCTTTCTTT.

This CDR3 is CASSLGGGGDQPQHF. The CDR3 nucleotides are TGCGCCAGCAGCTTAGGGGGCGGTGGGGATCAGCCCCAGCATTTT. The chain recombines TRBV5-1 with TRBJ1-5, with 7 bases aligning to TRBD1. The CDR3 has 15 amino acids. With 2 bases clipped from V and 5 bases from J, the junction kept 7 bases outside the gene matches. Germline V gene data show CDR1 as SGHRS and CDR2 as YFSETQ. Full variable domain (outside the CDR3, taken from reference TRBV5-1 and TRBJ1-5): KAGVTQTPRYLIKTRGQQVTLSCSPISGHRSVSWYQQTPGQGLQFLFEYFSETQRNKGNFPGRFSGRQFSNSRSEMNVSTLELGDSALYLCASSLGGGGDQPQHFGDGTRLSIL.

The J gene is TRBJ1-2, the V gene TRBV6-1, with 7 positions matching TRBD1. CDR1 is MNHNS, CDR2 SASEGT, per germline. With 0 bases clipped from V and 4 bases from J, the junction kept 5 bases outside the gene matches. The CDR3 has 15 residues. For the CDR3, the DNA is TGTGCCAGCAGTGAAGCCCAGGGGGTAGCCTATGGCTACACCTTC. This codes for CASSEAQGVAYGYTF.

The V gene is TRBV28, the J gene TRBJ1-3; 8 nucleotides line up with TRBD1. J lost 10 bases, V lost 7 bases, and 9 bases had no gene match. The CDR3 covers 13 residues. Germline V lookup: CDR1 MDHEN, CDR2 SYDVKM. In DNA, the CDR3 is TGTGCCAGCACAGGGGGCGGATTTTTAACCATATATTTT. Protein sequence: CASTGGGFLTIYF.

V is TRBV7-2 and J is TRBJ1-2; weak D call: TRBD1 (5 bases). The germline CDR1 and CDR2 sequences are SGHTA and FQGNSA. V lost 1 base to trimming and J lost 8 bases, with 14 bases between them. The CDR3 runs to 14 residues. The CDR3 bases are TGTGCCAGCAGCTTAGATGTTGCAGGGATCGGCTACACCTTC. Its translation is CASSLDVAGIGYTF.

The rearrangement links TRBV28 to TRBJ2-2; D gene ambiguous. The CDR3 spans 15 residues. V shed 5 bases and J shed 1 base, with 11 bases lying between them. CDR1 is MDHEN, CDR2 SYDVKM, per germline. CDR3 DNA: TGTGCCAGCAGTCCCGTCCACAGGAACACCGGGGAGCTGTTTTTT. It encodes CASSPVHRNTGELFF.

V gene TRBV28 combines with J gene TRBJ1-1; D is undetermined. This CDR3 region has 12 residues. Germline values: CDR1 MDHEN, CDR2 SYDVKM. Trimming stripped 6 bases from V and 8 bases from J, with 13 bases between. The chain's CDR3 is CASSPPGKEAFF. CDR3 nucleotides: TGTGCCAGCAGCCCCCCGGGGAAAGAAGCTTTCTTT.

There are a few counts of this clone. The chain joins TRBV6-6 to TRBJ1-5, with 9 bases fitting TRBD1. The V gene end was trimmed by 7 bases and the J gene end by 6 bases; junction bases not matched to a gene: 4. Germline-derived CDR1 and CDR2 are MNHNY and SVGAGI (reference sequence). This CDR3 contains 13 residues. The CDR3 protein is CASTGQGTQPQHF. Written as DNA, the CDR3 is TGTGCCAGCACGGGACAGGGAACTCAGCCCCAGCATTTT.

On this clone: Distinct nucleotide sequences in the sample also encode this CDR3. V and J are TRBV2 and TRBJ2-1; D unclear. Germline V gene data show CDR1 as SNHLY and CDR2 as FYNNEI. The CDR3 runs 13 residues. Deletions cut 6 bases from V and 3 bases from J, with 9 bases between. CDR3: CASSLGFYNEQFF. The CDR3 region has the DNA TGTGCCAGCAGCCTAGGATTCTACAATGAGCAGTTCTTC.

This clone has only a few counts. In DNA, the CDR3 is TGCAGCGTCCCGGGTAGCGGGAGGGCCTGGGGCACCGGGGAGCTGTTTTTT. It translates to CSVPGSGRAWGTGELFF. The chain combines TRBV29-1 with TRBJ2-2; 11 bases match TRBD2. The CDR3 runs to 17 residues. CDR1 is SQVTM and CDR2 is ANQGSEA in the germline V gene. With 6 bases clipped from V and 4 bases from J, the junction kept 13 bases outside the gene matches.

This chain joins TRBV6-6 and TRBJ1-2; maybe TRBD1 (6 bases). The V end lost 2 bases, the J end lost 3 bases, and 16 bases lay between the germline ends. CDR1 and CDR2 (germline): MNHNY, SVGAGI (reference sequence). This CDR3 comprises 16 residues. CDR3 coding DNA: TGTGCCAGCAGTTACCCTAGTGGACAGCTGGACTATGGCTACACCTTC. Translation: CASSYPSGQLDYGYTF.

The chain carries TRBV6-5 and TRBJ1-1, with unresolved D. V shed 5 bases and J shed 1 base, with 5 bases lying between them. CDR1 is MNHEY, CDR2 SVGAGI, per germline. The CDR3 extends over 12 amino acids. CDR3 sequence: CASSNRNTEAFF. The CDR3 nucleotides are TGTGCCAGCAGTAACAGGAACACTGAAGCTTTCTTT.